A selection of T cell receptor beta chains follows, all from one sample in a study of cytomegalovirus exposure and HLA in healthy donors. Using immunoSEQ multiplex PCR, the repertoire was profiled, and TCRdb retains in-frame clones only, with some absent. This table has roughly 97,000 clones, roughly three quarters appearing once. What was sequenced was PBMCs. Source of these receptors: a woman between 35 and 50 years old in good health and CMV-seronegative. Both conserved end residues are part of each CDR3. A D gene is named only where the DNA matches it firmly. Some rows mark clone size as missing; the rest say once, few, many or name a class of expanded clone.

abundance	d_gene	v_gene	j_gene	CDR3aa	CDR3nt
once	NA	TRBV6-5	TRBJ2-1	CASSFHGQNSYNEQFF	TGTGCCAGCAGTTTCCACGGACAGAACTCCTACAATGAGCAGTTCTTC
NA	NA	TRBV5-8	TRBJ2-7	CASSNRESSYEQYF	TGTGCCAGCAGCAACCGAGAGAGCTCCTACGAGCAGTACTTC
NA	TRBD2	TRBV5-4	TRBJ2-2	CASSHIASGGELFF	TGCGCCAGCAGCCATATAGCTAGCGGCGGGGAGCTGTTTTTT
NA	NA	TRBV18	TRBJ1-1	CASSLQGVDTEAFF	TGTGCCAGCTCACTACAGGGTGTGGACACTGAAGCTTTCTTT
NA	TRBD2	TRBV7-2	TRBJ2-6	CASSREQGGRVSGANVLTF	TGTGCCAGCAGCCGTGAGCAGGGCGGGAGGGTCTCTGGGGCCAACGTCCTGACTTTC
NA	NA	TRBV7-6	TRBJ2-1	CASSLASVLYNEQFF	TGTGCCAGCAGCCTAGCCAGCGTCCTATACAATGAGCAGTTCTTC
NA	NA	TRBV29-1	TRBJ2-1	CSGHDFPYNEQFF	TGCAGCGGCCATGACTTCCCCTACAATGAGCAGTTCTTC
few	TRBD2	TRBV5-4	TRBJ2-1	CASSRGTSGRKEQFF	TGTGCCAGCAGCCGCGGGACTAGCGGGAGAAAGGAGCAGTTCTTC
NA	NA	TRBV9	TRBJ2-7	CASSTTGGPTYEQYF	TGTGCCAGCAGCACAACTGGAGGGCCCACCTACGAGCAGTACTTC
NA	TRBD1	TRBV5-4	TRBJ2-3	CASSRARGQTQKKGDTQYF	TGTGCCAGCAGCCGCGCCCGGGGACAGACCCAGAAAAAGGGAGATACGCAGTATTTT
few	TRBD2	TRBV7-9	TRBJ2-7	CASSLVGRANEQYF	TGTGCCAGCAGCCTAGTCGGGAGGGCTAACGAGCAGTACTTC
few	NA	TRBV28	TRBJ2-7	CASSFPLRASYEQYF	TGTGCCAGCAGTTTCCCGCTCAGGGCCTCCTACGAGCAGTACTTC
NA	NA	TRBV5-8	TRBJ2-3	CASSQGRQSAQYF	TGTGCCAGCAGCCAGGGTCGACAGAGTGCGCAGTATTTT
NA	TRBD1	TRBV7-9	TRBJ2-7	CASSSRTGGVYEQYF	TGTGCCAGCAGCTCTCGGACAGGGGGCGTCTACGAGCAGTACTTC
NA	NA	TRBV7-2	TRBJ2-7	CASSLRRQVGEQYF	TGTGCCAGCAGCTTAAGGCGTCAGGTCGGCGAGCAGTACTTC
NA	NA	TRBV9	TRBJ2-5	CASSVAPAPPVEGTQYF	TGTGCCAGCAGCGTAGCTCCCGCCCCACCCGTCGAGGGGACCCAGTACTTC
NA	TRBD2	TRBV18	TRBJ2-1	CASSPYASGGYNEQFF	TGTGCCAGCTCACCTTATGCTAGCGGGGGTTACAATGAGCAGTTCTTC
NA	TRBD2	TRBV5-1	TRBJ2-1	CASGLSGGRNEQFF	TGCGCCAGCGGTCTGAGTGGCGGGAGAAATGAGCAGTTCTTC
NA	NA	TRBV7-9	TRBJ2-6	CASSPRSGANVLTF	TGTGCCAGCAGCCCCAGATCTGGGGCCAACGTCCTGACTTTC
NA	NA	TRBV5-1	TRBJ1-1	CASSLLTGMNTEAFF	TGCGCCAGCAGCTTGTTGACCGGGATGAACACTGAAGCTTTCTTT
NA	TRBD1	TRBV11-2	TRBJ2-5	CASSFSTGVGETQYF	TGTGCCAGCAGCTTCTCGACAGGGGTTGGGGAGACCCAGTACTTC
NA	TRBD2	TRBV4-1	TRBJ2-1	CASSQVIASGIGEQFF	TGCGCCAGCAGCCAAGTTATCGCTAGCGGGATTGGTGAGCAGTTCTTC
NA	TRBD1	TRBV7-3	TRBJ2-2	CASSQGAGELFF	TGTGCCAGTAGCCAGGGGGCAGGGGAGCTGTTTTTT
NA	TRBD2	TRBV5-1	TRBJ2-6	CASSSLAGVAGANVLTF	TGCGCCAGCAGCTCTTTAGCGGGAGTGGCTGGGGCCAACGTCCTGACTTTC
NA	NA	TRBV7-9	TRBJ1-4	CSSSATRIGEKLFF	TGTTCCAGCAGCGCCACCCGGATCGGGGAAAAACTGTTTTTT
NA	NA	TRBV6-5	TRBJ2-7	CASSYRGEQYF	TGTGCCAGCAGTTACAGGGGCGAGCAGTACTTC
NA	NA	TRBV4-3	TRBJ2-7	CASSQDPERPFDEQYF	TGCGCCAGCAGCCAAGATCCGGAGCGTCCCTTTGACGAGCAGTACTTC
NA	TRBD2	TRBV15	TRBJ2-2	CATSSLAGESTGELFF	TGTGCCACCAGTTCCTTAGCGGGAGAAAGCACCGGGGAGCTGTTTTTT
NA	NA	TRBV21-1	TRBJ2-3	CASPHLKAGRTDTQYF	TGTGCCAGCCCTCATTTGAAAGCGGGGCGCACAGATACGCAGTATTTT
NA	NA	TRBV27	TRBJ1-1	CASSQGLLNTEAFF	TGTGCCAGCAGTCAGGGTCTCTTGAACACTGAAGCTTTCTTT
NA	NA	TRBV29-1	TRBJ2-7	CSVLRTTYEQYF	TGCAGCGTTCTCAGAACTACCTACGAGCAGTACTTC
NA	NA	TRBV5-6	TRBJ1-2	CASSPSLGTLTLYGYTF	TGTGCCAGCAGCCCGTCTCTAGGCACTCTCACTCTCTATGGCTACACCTTC
NA	TRBD2	TRBV9	TRBJ2-3	CASSVASGKAADTQYF	TGTGCCAGCAGCGTAGCGAGCGGGAAGGCCGCAGATACGCAGTATTTT
NA	NA	TRBV9	TRBJ2-7	CASSGQTYEQYF	TGTGCCAGCAGCGGACAGACCTACGAGCAGTACTTC
NA	NA	TRBV5-8	TRBJ1-5	CASSLRFSNQPQHF	TGTGCCAGCAGCTTACGGTTTAGCAATCAGCCCCAGCATTTT
NA	NA	TRBV6-1	TRBJ2-3	CASSKDTQSSGPYTDTQYF	TGTGCCAGCAGTAAAGATACTCAATCAAGCGGGCCTTACACAGATACGCAGTATTTT
few	NA	TRBV7-6	TRBJ1-1	CASSLASSGMTEAFF	TGTGCCAGCAGCTTAGCGTCGTCAGGGATGACTGAAGCTTTCTTT
NA	TRBD1	TRBV18	TRBJ2-1	CASSPKQILGQSGQGDTEQFF	TGTGCCAGCTCACCGAAACAAATATTGGGCCAGTCGGGACAGGGGGATACTGAGCAGTTCTTC
NA	TRBD1	TRBV28	TRBJ1-2	CASTERGRNYGYTF	TGTGCCAGCACGGAGAGGGGGCGTAACTATGGCTACACCTTC
NA	TRBD2	TRBV28	TRBJ2-6	CASRPGLPSGWEGSGANVLTF	TGTGCCAGCAGGCCTGGCCTCCCTAGCGGGTGGGAGGGATCGGGGGCCAACGTCCTGACTTTC
NA	TRBD2	TRBV30	TRBJ2-1	CAWRKLAGGNEQFF	TGTGCCTGGAGGAAACTAGCGGGAGGCAATGAGCAGTTCTTC
NA	NA	TRBV30	TRBJ1-2	CAWGGLTVYGYTF	TGTGCCTGGGGCGGCCTGACAGTGTATGGCTACACCTTC